The 2 T cell receptor beta chains in this list originate from one sample, sequenced in a study of blood T cell repertoires in COVID-19 (dated by TCRdb to about 2020). Libraries were made using the immunoSEQ multiplex PCR assay. TCRdb provides this immuneACCESS table in a form limited to in-frame rearrangements. Some clones are lacking; in checked studies, under half of them reflect an unresolved V gene, and why the rest are absent is not known. The table for this sample lists about 310,000 clones; around 87% of them were counted only once. Together, the top ten hold 1% of the sample. The specimen was peripheral blood. The source is a man between 50 and 59 years old with active or convalescent COVID-19.

The CDR3 here is CASSEALQGTYGYTF. CDR3 bases: TGTGCCAGCAGTGAAGCGCTTCAGGGGACCTATGGCTACACCTTC. The chain is built from TRBV6-1 and TRBJ1-2, with D perhaps TRBD1 (6 bases). Trimming removed 0 bases at V and 4 bases at J, with 12 bases between. CDR3 length equals 15 residues. Germline V gives CDR1 MNHNS, CDR2 SASEGT.

In this sample, this clone turned up a few times. This sequence joins TRBV7-9 and TRBJ1-5; 9 bases are shared with TRBD1. This CDR3 region has 18 residues. The junction had 18 bases not matched to a gene; V was cut back by 4 bases and J by 8 bases. Germline lookup yields CDR1 SEHNR and CDR2 FQNEAQ (reference sequence). The DNA for the CDR3 is TGTGCCAGCAGCTCGCAGGGGGTAGGGACAGGGCGTTCGGAGCCCCAGCATTTT. This translates into CASSSQGVGTGRSEPQHF.